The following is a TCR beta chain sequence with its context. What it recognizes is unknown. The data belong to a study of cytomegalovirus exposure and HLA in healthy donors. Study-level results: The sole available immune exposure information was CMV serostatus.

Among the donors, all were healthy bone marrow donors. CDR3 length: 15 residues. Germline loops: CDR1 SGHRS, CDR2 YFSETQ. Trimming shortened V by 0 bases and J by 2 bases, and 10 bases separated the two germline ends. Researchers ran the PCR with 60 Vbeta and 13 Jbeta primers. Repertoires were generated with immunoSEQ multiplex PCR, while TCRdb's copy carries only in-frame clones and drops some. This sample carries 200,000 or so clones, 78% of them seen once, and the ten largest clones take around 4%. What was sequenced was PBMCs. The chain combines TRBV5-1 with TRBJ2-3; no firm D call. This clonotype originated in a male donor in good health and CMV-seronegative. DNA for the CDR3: TGCGCCAGCAGCTTGGCCTCCGGGTTCACAGATACGCAGTATTTT. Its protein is CASSLASGFTDTQYF.